This T cell receptor (beta chain) was captured in a study of T cell responses to AZD1222 COVID-19 vaccine. General study results and limits: In a largely white British group with more females than males, clonal diversity was possibly underestimated.

V trimming: 6 bases; J trimming: 6 bases; junction bases outside the gene matches: 12. Germline V gene data show CDR1 as LNHDA and CDR2 as SQIVND (reference sequence). This CDR3 comprises 15 residues. Method: immunoSEQ multiplex PCR; TCRdb's copy keeps in-frame clones and lacks some. The table includes about 59,000 clones, about 88% detected once. This clone was seen only once. The antigen is undetermined. The source of this sequence is an adult who received the AZD1222 COVID-19 vaccine. The chain employs TRBV19 and TRBJ2-3, with 7 bases fitting TRBD2. Sample: peripheral blood, taken 28 days after the second AZD1222 dose. This CDR3 is CASRLETSVQDTQYF. CDR3 sequence (DNA): TGTGCCAGTAGACTCGAAACTAGCGTGCAGGATACGCAGTATTTT.